A single sample gave rise to the 23 T cell receptor beta chains below, sequenced in a study of T-cell memory formation after mild COVID-19. MiXCR, applied by TCRdb to the 5' RACE reads, yields one record per CDR3 protein. Of under 60,000 distinct CDR3 sequences in the sample, approximately 9.1% were seen once. The material sequenced was PBMCs or a T cell subset sorted from them (not recorded which). Receptors were obtained from an adult woman who had mild COVID-19 (a few samples of this study predate the infection). Cell type and time point are not known.

At least ten counts were recorded for this clonotype. The gene calls are TRBV11-2 and TRBJ2-4; no firm D call. Trimming cost V 2 bases and J 0 bases, with 8 bases left between them. This CDR3 region has 15 residues. CDR1 is SGHAT, CDR2 FQNNGV, per germline. CDR3 sequence (DNA): TGTGCCAGCAGCTTACGGAGACTAGCCAAAAACATTCAGTACTTC. It yields the protein CASSLRRLAKNIQYF.

The V and J genes are TRBV20-1 and TRBJ2-4, with D unresolved. V was pared by 3 bases and J by 0 bases, with 9 bases between. CDR1 DFQATT and CDR2 SNEGSKA come from the germline V gene (reference sequence). CDR3 size: 14 residues. CDR3 nucleotide sequence: TGCAGTGCTAGTGAGTCCATAGCCAAAAACATTCAGTACTTC. This encodes CSASESIAKNIQYF.

The chain combines TRBV29-1 with TRBJ1-6; 7 bases are shared with TRBD1. Germline CDR1 reads SQVTM; CDR2 reads ANQGSEA. Germline trimming cut 6 bases from V and 7 bases from J; bases unmatched to any gene: 3. This CDR3 region has 12 residues. In nucleotides, the CDR3 is TGCAGCGTCCGGGACAGCAATTCACCCCTCCACTTT. Protein sequence: CSVRDSNSPLHF.

J is TRBJ2-7 and V is TRBV12-3 or TRBV12-4, with 7 bases aligning to TRBD2. V was pared by 4 bases and J by 3 bases, with 9 bases of the junction left unmatched. The CDR3 is 15 residues long. The chain's CDR3 is CASSSLTSSYYEQYF. The CDR3 region has the DNA TGTGCCAGCAGTTCCCTGACTAGCAGTTACTACGAGCAGTACTTC.

The V call is TRBV9, the J call TRBJ2-7; the D is unclear. With 0 bases removed from V and 7 bases from J, the gap between germline ends came to 11 bases. Germline V gene sequence: CDR1 SGDLS, CDR2 YYNGEE. This CDR3 region has 13 residues. CDR3 protein: CASSVAPTREQYF. CDR3 nucleotides: TGTGCCAGCAGCGTAGCACCGACTCGGGAGCAGTACTTC.

The V gene is TRBV7-8, the J gene TRBJ2-1; 8 positions agree with TRBD2. Germline CDR1 is SGHVS and CDR2 is FQNEAQ. The CDR3 covers 18 residues. V was pared by 0 bases and J by 0 bases, with 7 bases of the junction left unmatched. DNA for the CDR3: TGTGCCAGCAGCTTAGCGCTTATAGCGGGGTTCTCCTACAATGAGCAGTTCTTC. This codes for CASSLALIAGFSYNEQFF. Full variable domain (missing parts from reference TRBV7-8 and TRBJ2-1): GAGVSQSPRYKVAKRGQDVALRCDPISGHVSLFWYQQALGQGPEFLTYFQNEAQLDKSGLPSDRFFAERPEGSVSTLKIQRTQQEDSAVYLCASSLALIAGFSYNEQFFGPGTRLTVL.

This chain links TRBV5-5 with TRBJ1-2; 11 bases fit TRBD1. J was trimmed by 12 bases and V by 2 bases; bases with no gene match: 18. CDR3 size: 17 residues. Germline V gene data show CDR1 as SGHKS and CDR2 as YYEKEE (reference sequence). The CDR3 loop is CASSFWGSGGGTGGNTF. The CDR3 DNA reads TGTGCCAGCAGCTTTTGGGGATCCGGAGGCGGGACAGGGGGTAACACCTTC.

This chain joins TRBV30 and TRBJ2-7; D not resolved. Trimming stripped 1 base from V and 2 bases from J, with 18 bases between. The CDR3 runs 16 residues. Germline V CDR1 and CDR2: GTSNPN, SVGIG (reference sequence). This CDR3 reads CAWSGTPHRGAYEQYF. CDR3 nucleotide sequence: TGTGCCTGGAGTGGCACCCCCCACCGCGGCGCCTACGAGCAGTACTTC.

This clonotype showed up just a few times. The rearrangement joins TRBV11-2 to TRBJ2-1; 10 bases are shared with TRBD2. CDR3 length equals 16 residues. With V trimmed by 3 bases and J by 4 bases, 6 bases remained unmatched. Germline values: CDR1 SGHAT, CDR2 FQNNGV. For the CDR3, the DNA is TGTGCCAGCAGCTTCACCGGGACTAGCGCGTACAATGAGCAGTTCTTC. Protein: CASSFTGTSAYNEQFF.

V gene TRBV7-3 combines with J gene TRBJ2-3; maybe TRBD2 (6 bases). The CDR3 length is 16 residues. V was cut by 4 bases and J by 3 bases, with 17 bases left in between. CDR1 is SGHTA, CDR2 FQGTGA, per germline. The CDR3 DNA sequence: TGTGCCAGCAGCTCAAAGCGGGCGGGGATAACAGATACGCAGTATTTT. It yields the protein CASSSKRAGITDTQYF.

This clonotype was seen a few times. The chain uses TRBV20-1 and TRBJ2-7; TRBD2 matches 7 bases. CDR3 size: 14 residues. Germline CDR1 DFQATT, CDR2 SNEGSKA (reference sequence). The V gene end was trimmed by 3 bases and the J gene end by 6 bases; junction bases not matched to a gene: 11. The CDR3 loop reads CSARPRGESGEQYF. CDR3 sequence (DNA): TGCAGTGCTAGGCCCCGGGGGGAATCGGGCGAGCAGTACTTC.

J is TRBJ2-3 and V is TRBV7-9, with TRBD2 as a possible D gene (5 bases). The CDR3 is 14 residues long. V was clipped by 4 bases and J by 2 bases, with 10 bases between them. The V gene's germline CDR1 is SEHNR and CDR2 FQNEAQ (reference sequence). This CDR3 is CASSSLDFTDTQYF. The CDR3 DNA sequence: TGTGCCAGCAGCTCCCTGGACTTCACAGATACGCAGTATTTT.

The chain is built from TRBV4-1 and TRBJ2-1, with 11 nucleotides matching TRBD2. Germline CDR1 reads MGHRA; CDR2 reads YSYEKL. The CDR3 runs 15 residues. After removal of 2 bases from V and 5 bases from J, the junction contained 2 bases not matched to a gene. CDR3 in DNA: TGCGCCAGCAGCCAAATGACTAGCGGGGACAATGAGCAGTTCTTC. The encoded protein is CASSQMTSGDNEQFF.

This clonotype was observed a handful of times. V is TRBV10-3 and J is TRBJ1-1; D unresolved. Trimming cost V 6 bases and J 0 bases, with 11 bases left between them. The CDR3 has 14 amino acids. Germline-derived CDR1 and CDR2 are ENHRY and SYGVKD. CDR3 in DNA: TGTGCCATCAGCTCAACTGACCTGAACACTGAAGCTTTCTTT. As protein: CAISSTDLNTEAFF.

This clonotype appeared a few times. The genes are TRBV20-1 and TRBJ1-2; D gene unclear. Germline CDR1 DFQATT, CDR2 SNEGSKA (reference sequence). This CDR3 region has 15 residues. V gave up 6 bases and J gave up 4 bases, with 21 bases separating them. CDR3 protein: CSAGGWSPKSYGYTF. CDR3 sequence (DNA): TGCAGTGCGGGCGGGTGGAGCCCTAAGAGCTATGGCTACACCTTC.

V and J are TRBV2 and TRBJ1-6, with TRBD1 as a possible D gene (6 bases). V dropped 5 bases and J dropped 12 bases, with 26 bases sitting between them. The CDR3 is made up of 17 amino acids. From germline, CDR1 is SNHLY and CDR2 FYNNEI. Here the CDR3 reads CASSPGGWGTPGRPLHF. For the CDR3, the DNA is TGTGCCAGCAGTCCCGGAGGGTGGGGGACACCAGGAAGACCCCTCCACTTT.

Only one count was recorded for this clonotype. The chain couples TRBV5-1 to TRBJ2-1; either TRBD1 or TRBD2 may fit D (6 bases each). The CDR3 totals 13 residues. Germline CDR1 reads SGHRS; CDR2 reads YFSETQ. V shed 5 bases and J shed 16 bases, with 22 bases lying between them. The CDR3 DNA reads TGCGCCAGCAGTCCGGGGGCGGTGGGACGGCTTTTCTTC. Protein product: CASSPGAVGRLFF.

This clonotype appeared many times. The chain joins TRBV9 to TRBJ2-1, with TRBD1 matching over 10 bases. In germline, CDR1 is SGDLS, CDR2 YYNGEE. The CDR3 length is 15 residues. V lost 4 bases and J lost 7; bases outside the gene matches: 8. CDR3 sequence reads: CASSPTGQGRNEQFF. CDR3 sequence (DNA): TGTGCCAGCAGCCCTACGGGACAGGGGAGGAATGAGCAGTTCTTC.

This clonotype came up a few times. The CDR3 DNA is TGTGCCAGCAGTGACTCAGTAGCGGGGGGCACAGATACGCAGTATTTT. Translation: CASSDSVAGGTDTQYF. The chain is built from TRBV6-4 and TRBJ2-3; TRBD2 agrees at 9 bases. Trimming cost V 0 bases and J 1 base; bases outside gene matches: 2. The CDR3 totals 16 residues. Per germline, CDR1 MRHNA and CDR2 SNTAGT.

J is TRBJ2-3 and V is TRBV11-3; D remains unclear. CDR1 is SGHNT, CDR2 YENEEA, per germline. This CDR3 spans 14 amino acids. The ends were cut back, 6 bases at V and 1 base at J, with 11 bases in the middle. DNA of the CDR3: TGTGCCAGCAGTCCTGGACGGGGCACAGATACGCAGTATTTT. This codes for CASSPGRGTDTQYF.

This clonotype was seen only a few times. J is TRBJ2-3 and V is TRBV14; D is unresolved. Trimming shortened V by 5 bases and J by 0 bases, and 12 bases separated the two germline ends. Germline values: CDR1 SGHDN, CDR2 FVKESK. The length of the CDR3 is 15 residues. CDR3 bases: TGTGCCAGCAGCTCGGCGGCGGAGAGCACAGATACGCAGTATTTT. This gives the protein CASSSAAESTDTQYF.

This clonotype showed up many times. The J gene is TRBJ1-4, the V gene TRBV4-1; 9 bases fit TRBD1. The CDR3 length is 15 residues. The germline V gene encodes CDR1 MGHRA and CDR2 YSYEKL. V shed 6 bases and J 8 bases; nucleotides not matched to a gene: 10. This CDR3 reads CASRVQGAPGEKLFF. CDR3 coding DNA: TGCGCCAGCAGGGTACAGGGGGCCCCGGGGGAAAAACTGTTTTTT.

This clonotype was seen only a few times. V gene TRBV7-2 combines with J gene TRBJ1-5; a possible D gene is TRBD1 (5 bases). The CDR3 covers 16 residues. V dropped 5 bases and J dropped 5 bases, with 19 bases sitting between them. Germline loops: CDR1 SGHTA, CDR2 FQGNSA. In nucleotides, the CDR3 is TGTGCCAGCAGCCCTCGAGGCAGGGCCCTAGATCAGCCCCAGCATTTT. This encodes CASSPRGRALDQPQHF.